This T cell receptor beta chain is drawn from a study of T cell repertoires in cytomegalovirus infection. The junction had 12 bases not matched to a gene; V was cut back by 5 bases and J by 0 bases. The CDR3 runs to 17 residues. Germline V gene sequence: CDR1 DFQATT, CDR2 SNEGSKA (reference sequence). MiXCR was run by TCRdb on the reads, yielding one entry per CDR3 protein. The repertoire holds about 700,000 distinct CDR3 sequences, with roughly 36% as singletons. Worth noting for this clonotype: Its antigen remains unknown.

Study-wide results and limits: CMV-specific TCR beta clonotypes restricted by HLA-C dominated the ex vivo response. There were carriers of CMV plus the relevant HLA, and cumulative public TCR beta family frequency identified them.

The TCR originated in a human donor in good health (CMV status not recorded). Some clones in this sample may be carry-over from other donors' samples. The chain links TRBV20-1 to TRBJ2-1; 8 positions agree with TRBD2. Specimen: cultured PBMCs, collected from culture after CMV antigen stimulation. CDR3 sequence reads: CSAPIRAGGLSYNEQFF. The CDR3 coding sequence is TGCAGTGCTCCCATTAGGGCGGGAGGCCTCTCCTACAATGAGCAGTTCTTC.